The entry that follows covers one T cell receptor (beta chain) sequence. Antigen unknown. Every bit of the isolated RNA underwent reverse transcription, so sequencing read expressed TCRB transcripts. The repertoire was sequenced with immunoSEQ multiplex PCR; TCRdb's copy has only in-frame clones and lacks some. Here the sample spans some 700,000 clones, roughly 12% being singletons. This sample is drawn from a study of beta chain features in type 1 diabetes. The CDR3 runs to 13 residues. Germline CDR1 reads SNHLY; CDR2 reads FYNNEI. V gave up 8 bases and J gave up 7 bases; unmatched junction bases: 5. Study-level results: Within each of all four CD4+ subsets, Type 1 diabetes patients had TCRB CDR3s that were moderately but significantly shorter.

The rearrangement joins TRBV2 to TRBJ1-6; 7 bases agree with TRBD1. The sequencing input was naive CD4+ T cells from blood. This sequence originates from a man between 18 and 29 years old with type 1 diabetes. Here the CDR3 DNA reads TGTGCCAGCCTCGGGACAGAGAATTCACCCCTCCACTTT. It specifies CASLGTENSPLHF. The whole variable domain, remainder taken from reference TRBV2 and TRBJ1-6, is EPEVTQTPSHQVTQMGQEVILRCVPISNHLYFYWYRQILGQKVEFLVSFYNNEISEKSEIFDDQFSVERPDGSNFTLKIRSTKLEDSAMYFCASLGTENSPLHFGNGTRLTVT.